This T cell receptor beta chain was identified during a study of monozygotic twins with inflammatory bowel disease. Skipping T cell sorting, the study isolated total RNA directly from whole blood. This CDR3 contains 13 residues. Germline V gene lookup returns CDR1 SGHRS and CDR2 YFSETQ. Investigators made cDNA in eight separate reactions per sample. For each CDR3 protein, TCRdb gives one entry from its re-call of the 5' RACE reads, without DNA. The sample data list roughly 200,000 distinct CDR3 sequences. This clonotype was obtained from a human donor with ulcerative colitis or Crohn's disease, or a healthy co-twin of an affected twin (not recorded which). The chain links TRBV5-1 to TRBJ2-7; TCRdb reports TRBD1, a call that lacks DNA to check it against. The sample was blood. The CDR3 sequence: CASSLEVGGEQYF.